These T cell receptor beta chains were read from a single sample in a study of blood T cell repertoires in COVID-19. Libraries were prepared by immunoSEQ multiplex PCR; TCRdb keeps only in-frame clonotypes and omits some of them. The profile covers 36,000 or so clones, with 90% appearing a single time and 4.5% to 5.5% taken by the ten largest. What was sequenced was peripheral blood. All receptors derive from a human donor in a cohort sampled during active COVID-19. CDR3s include the opening cysteine and the closing phenylalanine or tryptophan. The order of the fields is D gene, clone size, J gene, V gene, CDR3 DNA, CDR3 protein. D genes are given only for firm matches. The listing skips clone size in some rows; elsewhere it reads once, few, many or a size class.

NA | NA | TRBJ2-3 | TRBV11-2 | TGTGCCAGCAGCTCATCCCCCAGGGGTAGCACAGATACGCAGTATTTT | CASSSSPRGSTDTQYF
NA | NA | TRBJ1-1 | TRBV2 | TGTGCCAGCAGAGCACAGTGGAACACTGAAGCTTTCTTT | CASRAQWNTEAFF
NA | NA | TRBJ2-5 | TRBV14 | TGTGCCAGCAGCCAAGAAAGAGGCGGGACGGAGACCCAGTACTTC | CASSQERGGTETQYF
TRBD2 | NA | TRBJ2-1 | TRBV2 | TGTGCCAGCAGTCCAATGAGACTGGGAGGGAATGAGCAGTTCTTC | CASSPMRLGGNEQFF
NA | NA | TRBJ2-4 | TRBV29-1 | TGCAGCGGGCTGGAGGGGGCCAAAAACATTCAGTACTTC | CSGLEGAKNIQYF
TRBD2 | NA | TRBJ2-7 | TRBV7-2 | TGTGCCAGCAGCAAAGCCGGGACTAGCGGGGTTGCCTACGAGCAGTACTTC | CASSKAGTSGVAYEQYF
NA | NA | TRBJ1-5 | TRBV27 | TGTGCCAGCAGTTTATATTCGACTCCCAGCAATCAGCCCCAGCATTTT | CASSLYSTPSNQPQHF
NA | NA | TRBJ1-1 | TRBV28 | TGTGCCAGCAGTTTGGGGGGGCTATTCACTGAAGCTTTCTTT | CASSLGGLFTEAFF
NA | NA | TRBJ1-4 | TRBV6-1 | TGTGCCAGCAGTGAAGCGTCGACAAGGGGTAATGAAAAACTGTTTTTT | CASSEASTRGNEKLFF
TRBD1 | NA | TRBJ2-5 | TRBV9 | TGTGCCAGCAGCGCAGGACAGGGGGCCGGGCAAGAGACCCAGTACTTC | CASSAGQGAGQETQYF
TRBD2 | NA | TRBJ2-3 | TRBV5-4 | TGTGCCAGCAGCGTGAAGACTAGCTCCGCAATCACAGATACGCAGTATTTT | CASSVKTSSAITDTQYF
NA | NA | TRBJ1-5 | TRBV27 | TGTGCCAGCAGTTTATCGCGGAATCAGCCCCAGCATTTT | CASSLSRNQPQHF
TRBD1 | once | TRBJ1-4 | TRBV6-5 | TGTGCCAGCAGTTACCGGACAGGGGGACATGAAAAACTGTTTTTT | CASSYRTGGHEKLFF
TRBD2 | NA | TRBJ2-7 | TRBV9 | TGTGCCAGCAGCGTAACCCCCACTAGCGGGGCCTACGAGCAGTACTTC | CASSVTPTSGAYEQYF
TRBD1 | NA | TRBJ2-2 | TRBV24-1 | TGTGCCACCAGTGATTCTGGACAGGGAAACGCCGGGGAGCTGTTTTTT | CATSDSGQGNAGELFF
TRBD1 | NA | TRBJ2-7 | TRBV5-1 | TGCGCCAGCAGCTTGGGGGACAGGGAGACCTACGAGCAGTACTTC | CASSLGDRETYEQYF
NA | NA | TRBJ1-1 | TRBV4-3 | TGCGCCAGCAGCCAAGATGGGGCCCGGGTGGGTGAAGCTTTCTTT | CASSQDGARVGEAFF
TRBD1 | once | TRBJ1-1 | TRBV6-2/TRBV6-3 | TGTGCCAGCAGTCCCTCCGGACAGGGAGAAGCTTTCTTT | CASSPSGQGEAFF
NA | NA | TRBJ2-7 | TRBV7-3 | TGTGCCAGCAGCTTGCTCCCCTTCCTCCAGGGCGGCTCCTACGAGCAGTACTTC | CASSLLPFLQGGSYEQYF
TRBD2 | NA | TRBJ2-2 | TRBV11-2 | TGTGCCAGCAGCCGGCGTGGGGGAGGGAGGGTTTCCGGGGAGCTGTTTTTT | CASSRRGGGRVSGELFF
TRBD2 | NA | TRBJ2-1 | TRBV7-9 | TGTGCCAGCAGCTTAGAGGGACTAGCAAATGAGCAGTTCTTC | CASSLEGLANEQFF
TRBD1 | few | TRBJ2-2 | TRBV11-3 | TGTGCCAGCAGCTTCACAAGGACAGGGGCTGAGAACACCGGGGAGCTGTTTTTT | CASSFTRTGAENTGELFF